This T cell receptor (beta chain) is drawn from a study of molecular identifiers for immune sequencing clone quantification. Study as a whole: RNA, taken in replicates from roughly 21,000 or 96,000 naive CD8 cells, was split five ways, with four sequenced.

Overall study findings and caveats: In cases of identical TCR molecules sharing a barcode, highly expanded clone sizes could be underestimated.

Naive CD8 T cells were sorted, and the gate applied was CD8+CD4-CCR7+CD45RA+. The CDR3 runs to 18 residues. The germline gives CDR1 SGHVS, CDR2 FNYEAQ. Losses at the gene ends were 3 bases for V and 8 bases for J; bases not matched to a gene: 15. This clonotype appeared many times. As yet, its antigen is unknown. Previously described methods and listed TCR primers were used for bulk TCR libraries. Each CDR3 protein is one row after TCRdb ran MiXCR on the PCR reads. The profile shows about 300,000 distinct CDR3 sequences, about 21% of them singletons. This sequence was found in a human donor in good health. Some libraries in this study had Jurkat cell RNA spiked in. V gene TRBV7-6 combines with J gene TRBJ2-1; 11 bases line up with TRBD2. Material for sequencing was naive CD8+ T cells from blood, with Jurkat cell RNA spiked in. As to subset: FACS-sorted CD8+CD4-CCR7+CD45RA+ naive T cells. The CDR3 is CASSFKPLAGGPLDEQFF. The CDR3 DNA sequence: TGTGCCAGCAGCTTCAAACCCTTAGCGGGAGGGCCCTTGGATGAGCAGTTCTTC.